The sequence of this T cell receptor (beta chain) was determined in a study of shared clonotypes between healthy human individuals (dated by TCRdb to about 2020). About the investigation overall: The cohort comprised a couple of women and a few men aged 18 to 49 years. To estimate repertoire size and how much clonotype sharing occurs between individuals, the study deeply sequenced the blood TCR repertoires of roughly 5 healthy adults. For each donor, CD4 naive and CD4 memory were each run on three plates, CD8 naive on two plates, and CD8 memory on one plate. Between about 0.8 and 9 billion PBMCs per donor were obtained by leukapheresis. To increase sequencing depth and limit assay-specific biases, different laboratories used diverse techniques to prepare libraries and sequence TCR repertoires.

For the CD8 naive samples, CD45RO-negative cells were positively selected for CCR7, yielding a CD45RA+CCR7+ population from which TemRA cells were excluded. The donors were healthy, HIV-negative adults who had no recently reported acute infections or vaccinations. Every donor was a Caucasian adult residing in Nashville, Tennessee, USA. Blood was obtained by leukapheresis, after which PBMCs were separated by Ficoll-Histopaque density gradient centrifugation and cryopreserved in liquid nitrogen vapor phase. Purity and quantity of every magnetically sorted T cell population were checked by analytical flow cytometry. Each sorted fraction had its genomic DNA isolated and then quantified by UV absorbance on a Nanodrop 2000c. On this clone: No cognate antigen has been identified for it. No quality values exist for individual bases; no much larger clone is one base distant. This same CDR3 is encoded by further DNA sequences in the sample.

For CDR1 and CDR2, the germline V gene (reference sequence) lists MNHEY and SMNVEV. The CDR3 measures 12 amino acids from cysteine to phenylalanine. The retained sequence is limited to the CDR3, 36 bases, with the frame set at the first base. Trimming removed 0 bases from V and 8 bases from J, leaving 7 bases between the germline ends. TCR CDR3 regions were amplified from genomic DNA by multiplex PCR using the deep immunoSEQ assay. Extracted genomic DNA from each cell subset was distributed evenly across all wells of several immunoSEQ 96-well plates, and each plate was treated as a replicate. For sorted subsets, approximately 0.2 ug of genomic DNA, equivalent to 25,000 to 35,000 T cell genomes, went into each replicate PCR. Purified libraries were measured with a Qubit 3.0 fluorometer, size-checked on a Bioanalyzer 2100, and measured again with the KAPA Library Quantification kit. Every immunoSEQ 96-well plate was sequenced on a separate single-read 150-cycle Illumina NextSeq 550 flow cell. Per the source publication's procedure: The immunoSEQ output contained only junctional sequences without quality scores, so filtering could not match that applied to full-length reads. To assign V/J genes and CDR3, sequences were annotated using PyIR, a Python wrapper for IgBLAST v1.9, with IMGT germline references. Reads were removed for weak V/J assignments (E-value above 1e-6), missing CDR3, stop codons, out-of-frame junctions, or ambiguous translated residues. V3J clonotypes were defined as sequences sharing an identical inferred V gene, J gene, and CDR3 amino acid sequence. Percentage overlap between repertoires was calculated by dividing the number of shared unique clonotypes by the size of the smaller repertoire. RTK rarefaction, the Chao1 estimator, and Recon v2.1 estimates of unobserved clonotypes were used to assess repertoire richness. OLGA was used to compute generation probabilities for all TCRbeta clonotypes that the gDNA method yielded from a handful of donors. TCRdb limited this immuneACCESS table to in-frame rearrangements with V and J called. A share of clones is missing; checked studies link under half to unresolved V genes, and the rest is unexplained. The DNA gave D and trimming, while V, J and clone size come from that table. The sample yields some 2.1 million clones; roughly 94% were counted once. The leading ten clones occupy 0.85% to 1.3% of the sample.

Beyond this particular receptor, the publication reports: Naive subsets generally had larger estimated clonotype richness than memory subsets did. Based on pairwise subsampling, the degree of clonotype sharing among donors was expected to be affected by sequencing depth. Even with the large sequencing depth, rarefaction of the sorted-subset datasets indicated that sequencing was incomplete. About 5% of naive CD4, roughly 3.6% of naive CD8, 2.3% of memory CD4, and less than 0.45% of memory CD8 clonotypes were shared across a few donors. The small number of donors limited the genetic and exposure-history diversity represented. Compared with non-shared clonotypes, the clonotypes found in all four sorted-subset donors had higher generation probabilities. Sampling was limited to blood, and TCR repertoires in tissue likely differ from TCR repertoires in blood.

This receptor chain uses TRBV27 and TRBJ1-1; a tentative D match to TRBD1 spans 6 bases. This clonotype was obtained from a man between 18 and 35 years old in good health. Sequenced: naive CD8+ T cells sorted from blood. In the paper's terms, the cell subset or site label means: CD45RA+CCR7+. The CDR3 sequence is CASSLSGTEAFF. The DNA sequence is given as TGTGCCAGCAGTTTATCCGGGACAGAAGCTTTCTTT.